This is a list of T cell receptor beta chains from one sample in a study of lymphopenia after photon versus proton radiotherapy. Only in-frame clones appear in the TCRdb table, and some are missing; sequencing was by immunoSEQ multiplex PCR. The repertoire holds tens of thousands of clones, with approximately 90% as singletons. Specimen: peripheral blood, collected from a patient treated with photon-based radiotherapy. Receptors were obtained from a woman in her 70s with pancreatic cancer. Both conserved end residues are part of each CDR3. The D gene is left open where the match is weak. Rows may omit the clone size; those that give it use once, few, many or a size class.

size: .; D: TRBD2; V: TRBV28; J: TRBJ2-1; CDR3: CASSSLPGLADNEQFF; DNA: TGTGCCAGCAGTTCCCTACCGGGACTAGCGGACAATGAGCAGTTCTTC
size: .; D: TRBD2; V: TRBV27; J: TRBJ2-1; CDR3: CASSSLSLAVSYNEQFF; DNA: TGTGCCAGCAGTTCACTCTCCCTAGCGGTCTCCTACAATGAGCAGTTCTTC
size: .; D: TRBD1; V: TRBV19; J: TRBJ2-1; CDR3: CASSIGDRYGEQFF; DNA: TGTGCCAGTAGTATAGGGGACAGGTACGGTGAGCAGTTCTTC
size: .; D: .; V: TRBV27; J: TRBJ1-5; CDR3: CASSLVGALNQPQHF; DNA: TGTGCCAGCAGTTTGGTGGGGGCCTTAAATCAGCCCCAGCATTTT
size: .; D: .; V: TRBV10-3; J: TRBJ2-2; CDR3: CAIRGSSGELFF; DNA: TGTGCCATCCGTGGGAGCTCCGGGGAGCTGTTTTTT
size: once; D: .; V: TRBV19; J: TRBJ2-4; CDR3: CATSNLAKNIQYF; DNA: TGTGCCACCTCAAATCTAGCCAAAAACATTCAGTACTTC
size: .; D: TRBD1; V: TRBV14; J: TRBJ2-7; CDR3: CASSDRGSHEQYF; DNA: TGTGCCAGCAGTGACAGGGGAAGCCACGAGCAGTACTTC
size: .; D: .; V: TRBV7-9; J: TRBJ1-5; CDR3: CASSLGGGGSQPQHF; DNA: TGTGCCAGCAGCTTAGGGGGGGGCGGGAGTCAGCCCCAGCATTTT
size: .; D: TRBD2; V: TRBV7-3; J: TRBJ2-1; CDR3: CASSSREGYYNEQFF; DNA: TGTGCCAGCAGCTCTCGGGAGGGCTACTACAATGAGCAGTTCTTC
size: .; D: .; V: TRBV5-6; J: TRBJ2-1; CDR3: CASSLVGFTGAYNEQFF; DNA: TGTGCCAGCAGCTTGGTTGGTTTCACAGGAGCCTACAATGAGCAGTTCTTC
size: .; D: .; V: TRBV18; J: TRBJ1-4; CDR3: CASSSGIGGEKLFF; DNA: TGTGCCAGCTCATCGGGAATAGGGGGTGAAAAACTGTTTTTT
size: .; D: TRBD2; V: TRBV4-2; J: TRBJ2-1; CDR3: CASSQPRSGMGWNEQFF; DNA: TGTGCCAGCAGCCAACCTCGTAGCGGGATGGGGTGGAATGAGCAGTTCTTC
size: .; D: TRBD1; V: TRBV28; J: TRBJ2-1; CDR3: CASSGQGAVYNEQFF; DNA: TGTGCCAGCAGCGGACAGGGCGCGGTCTACAATGAGCAGTTCTTC
size: .; D: .; V: TRBV6-5; J: TRBJ2-7; CDR3: CASTDDKGYEQYF; DNA: TGTGCCAGCACCGACGACAAGGGCTACGAGCAGTACTTC
size: once; D: .; V: TRBV6-1; J: TRBJ1-2; CDR3: CASSYNGVDYTF; DNA: TGTGCCAGCAGCTACAATGGCGTTGACTACACCTTC
size: .; D: TRBD2; V: TRBV13; J: TRBJ2-1; CDR3: CASSSPRTSGRSMYEQFF; DNA: TGTGCCAGCAGCTCTCCGAGGACTAGCGGGAGAAGTATGTATGAGCAGTTCTTC
size: .; D: .; V: TRBV15; J: TRBJ2-6; CDR3: CATSRADHGANVLTF; DNA: TGTGCCACCAGCAGAGCCGATCATGGGGCCAACGTCCTGACTTTC
size: .; D: .; V: TRBV28; J: TRBJ2-7; CDR3: CASSSLIYEQYF; DNA: TGTGCCAGCAGTTCCCTCATCTACGAGCAGTACTTC
size: .; D: .; V: TRBV9; J: TRBJ1-2; CDR3: CASSAGTPGRYGYTF; DNA: TGTGCCAGCAGCGCCGGGACGCCTGGGCGCTATGGCTACACCTTC
size: .; D: TRBD1; V: TRBV5-4; J: TRBJ2-3; CDR3: CASSKGQDVTDTQYF; DNA: TGTGCCAGCAGCAAGGGACAGGACGTCACAGATACGCAGTATTTT
size: .; D: .; V: TRBV4-3; J: TRBJ1-2; CDR3: CASSQWPGIKGYGYTF; DNA: TGCGCCAGCAGCCAGTGGCCGGGGATCAAAGGCTATGGCTACACCTTC
size: .; D: TRBD1; V: TRBV7-3; J: TRBJ1-1; CDR3: CASSPQGAGNTEAFF; DNA: TGTGCCAGCAGCCCTCAGGGGGCCGGGAACACTGAAGCTTTCTTT
size: .; D: .; V: TRBV18; J: TRBJ1-1; CDR3: CASSPDRRDDEAFF; DNA: TGTGCCAGCTCACCAGACCGACGGGACGATGAAGCTTTCTTT
size: .; D: .; V: TRBV29-1; J: TRBJ2-7; CDR3: CSAAPTGPTNEQYF; DNA: TGCAGCGCTGCGCCAACAGGGCCTACCAACGAGCAGTACTTC
size: .; D: .; V: TRBV4-2; J: TRBJ1-5; CDR3: CASSQDRQRNQPQHF; DNA: TGTGCCAGCAGCCAAGATCGGCAGAGGAATCAGCCCCAGCATTTT
size: once; D: TRBD1; V: TRBV5-6; J: TRBJ1-4; CDR3: CASSFTGVATNEKLFF; DNA: TGTGCCAGCAGCTTTACAGGGGTAGCAACTAATGAAAAACTGTTTTTT
size: once; D: .; V: TRBV5-1; J: TRBJ2-3; CDR3: CASSRIFSTDTQYF; DNA: TGCGCCAGCAGCAGGATCTTTAGCACAGATACGCAGTATTTT
size: .; D: .; V: TRBV5-1; J: TRBJ2-7; CDR3: CASSLVSRGYNEQYF; DNA: TGCGCCAGCAGCTTGGTTTCGCGGGGCTACAACGAGCAGTACTTC
size: .; D: TRBD1; V: TRBV29-1; J: TRBJ2-5; CDR3: CSVESILGTGVRETQYF; DNA: TGCAGCGTTGAATCAATTTTAGGGACAGGGGTACGGGAGACCCAGTACTTC
size: .; D: TRBD1; V: TRBV6-6; J: TRBJ2-5; CDR3: CASSYPGQQQYF; DNA: TGTGCCAGCAGTTACCCGGGACAGCAGCAGTACTTC
size: .; D: .; V: TRBV7-2; J: TRBJ2-1; CDR3: CASSLAPAGSYNEQFF; DNA: TGTGCCAGCAGCTTAGCGCCAGCAGGCTCCTACAATGAGCAGTTCTTC
size: .; D: .; V: TRBV30; J: TRBJ2-1; CDR3: CAWSGLHNEQFF; DNA: TGTGCCTGGAGTGGACTTCACAATGAGCAGTTCTTC
size: .; D: .; V: TRBV4-1; J: TRBJ2-1; CDR3: CASSLYAANEQFF; DNA: TGCGCCAGCAGCCTGTACGCGGCTAATGAGCAGTTCTTC
size: .; D: TRBD1; V: TRBV27; J: TRBJ1-4; CDR3: CASSRGQQINEKLFF; DNA: TGTGCCAGCAGCCGGGGACAGCAGATTAATGAAAAACTGTTTTTT
size: .; D: TRBD1; V: TRBV28; J: TRBJ1-2; CDR3: CASSLLAGQGNYGYTF; DNA: TGTGCCAGCAGTTTATTGGCGGGACAGGGGAACTATGGCTACACCTTC
size: .; D: TRBD1; V: TRBV2; J: TRBJ1-1; CDR3: CASSEWQGQAEAFF; DNA: TGTGCCAGCAGTGAATGGCAGGGACAGGCTGAAGCTTTCTTT
size: .; D: TRBD2; V: TRBV4-3; J: TRBJ2-7; CDR3: CASSQEVSSGRVSYEQYF; DNA: TGCGCCAGCAGCCAAGAAGTTTCCAGCGGGAGGGTATCCTACGAGCAGTACTTC
size: .; D: TRBD2; V: TRBV7-3; J: TRBJ2-7; CDR3: CASSLYGVGSGSYEQYF; DNA: TGTGCCAGCAGCTTATATGGTGTCGGTAGCGGGAGTTACGAGCAGTACTTC
size: .; D: .; V: TRBV9; J: TRBJ2-1; CDR3: CASSLGEGSYNEQFF; DNA: TGTGCCAGCAGCCTGGGAGAAGGCTCCTACAATGAGCAGTTCTTC
size: .; D: TRBD2; V: TRBV18; J: TRBJ2-3; CDR3: CASSIKGTSSRLDTDTQYF; DNA: TGTGCCAGCTCAATTAAGGGGACTAGCAGTCGCCTTGACACAGATACGCAGTATTTT
size: .; D: .; V: TRBV6-1; J: TRBJ1-5; CDR3: CASRHNSNQPQHF; DNA: TGTGCCAGCCGCCATAATAGCAATCAGCCCCAGCATTTT
size: .; D: .; V: TRBV6-7; J: TRBJ2-1; CDR3: CASSYSSGDPCGGSYEQFF; DNA: TGTGCCAGCAGTTACTCGTCGGGCGACCCCTGCGGTGGCTCCTACGAGCAGTTCTTC
size: .; D: .; V: TRBV5-6; J: TRBJ2-3; CDR3: CASSLGTARMYF; DNA: TGTGCCAGCAGCTTGGGGACCGCTCGTATGTATTTT